The following is a TCR beta chain sequence with its context. Its antigen is unknown. This CDR3 is built from 12 residues. V was pared by 11 bases and J by 6 bases, with 8 bases of the junction left unmatched. From germline, CDR1 is ENHRY and CDR2 SYGVKD. This sample is drawn from a study of cytomegalovirus exposure and HLA in healthy donors. Overall study results and limits: First-cohort TCR clusters were later found to tend to co-occur in the roughly 110 validation repertoires. Cytomegalovirus association was assigned to about 150 TCR beta chains.

The data were produced by immunoSEQ multiplex PCR, yet TCRdb's version contains in-frame clones alone and is incomplete. The sample holds about 240,000 clones, around nine tenths seen once. Sequencing was done on a sample of PBMCs. The clonotype comes from a man aged 18 to 29 in good health and CMV-seronegative. V gene TRBV10-3 combines with J gene TRBJ2-7; 9 nucleotides match TRBD1. The CDR3 loop is CAVLGTGFEQYF. As DNA, the CDR3 is TGTGCCGTGCTTGGGACAGGGTTCGAGCAGTACTTC.